Here is one TCR beta chain with its context. This entry belongs to a study of T cell changes during pregnancy in multiple sclerosis. CDR1 and CDR2 (germline): ENHRY, SYGVKD. V lost 4 bases, J lost 1 base, and 12 bases stayed unmatched. The CDR3 is 17 amino acids. Assay: immunoSEQ multiplex PCR; the TCRdb copy retains only in-frame clones and omits some. The sample consists of tens of thousands of clones, less than 95% of them appearing once. The chain joins TRBV10-3 to TRBJ2-5; 7 bases are shared with TRBD1. Source: peripheral blood, taken in the third trimester of pregnancy. The receptor's source is a female donor with multiple sclerosis, enrolled in a pregnancy study. CDR3 DNA sequence: TGTGCCATCAGTGGTCCGCTCGGGACAGAAAGCCAAGAGACCCAGTACTTC. Its translation: CAISGPLGTESQETQYF.